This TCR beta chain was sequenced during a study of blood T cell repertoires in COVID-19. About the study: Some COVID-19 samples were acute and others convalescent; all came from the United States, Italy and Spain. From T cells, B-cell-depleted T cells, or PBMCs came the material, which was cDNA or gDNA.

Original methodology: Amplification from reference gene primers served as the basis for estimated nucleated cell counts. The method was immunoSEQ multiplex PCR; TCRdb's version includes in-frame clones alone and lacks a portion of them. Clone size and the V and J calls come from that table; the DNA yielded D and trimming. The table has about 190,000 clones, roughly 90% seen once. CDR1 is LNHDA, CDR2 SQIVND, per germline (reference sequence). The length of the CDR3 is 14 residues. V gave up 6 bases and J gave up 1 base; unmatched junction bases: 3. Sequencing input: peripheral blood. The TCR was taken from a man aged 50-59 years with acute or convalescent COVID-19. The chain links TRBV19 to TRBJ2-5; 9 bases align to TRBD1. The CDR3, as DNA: TGTGCCAGTAGGGGACAGGGAGCCCAAGAGACCCAGTACTTC. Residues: CASRGQGAQETQYF.